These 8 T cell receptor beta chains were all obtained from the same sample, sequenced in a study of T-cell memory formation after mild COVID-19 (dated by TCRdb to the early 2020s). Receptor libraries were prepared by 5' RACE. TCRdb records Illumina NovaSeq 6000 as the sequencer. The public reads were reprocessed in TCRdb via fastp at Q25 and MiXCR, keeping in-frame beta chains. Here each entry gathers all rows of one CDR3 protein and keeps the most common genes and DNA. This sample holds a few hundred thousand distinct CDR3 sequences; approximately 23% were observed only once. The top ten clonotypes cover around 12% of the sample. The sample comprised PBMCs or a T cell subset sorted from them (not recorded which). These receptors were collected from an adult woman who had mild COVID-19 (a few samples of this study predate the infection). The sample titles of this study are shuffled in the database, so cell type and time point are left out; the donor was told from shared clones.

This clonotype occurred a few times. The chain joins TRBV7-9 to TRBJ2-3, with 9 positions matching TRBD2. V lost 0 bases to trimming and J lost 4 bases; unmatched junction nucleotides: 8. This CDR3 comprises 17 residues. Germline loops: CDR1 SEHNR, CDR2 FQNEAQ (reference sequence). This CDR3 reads CASSLAQVAGAPDTQYF. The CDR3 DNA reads TGTGCCAGCAGCTTAGCTCAGGTAGCGGGAGCCCCAGATACGCAGTATTTT. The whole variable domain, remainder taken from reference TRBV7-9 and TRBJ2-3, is DTGVSQNPRHKITKRGQNVTFRCDPISEHNRLYWYRQTLGQGPEFLTYFQNEAQLEKSRLLSDRFSAERPKGSFSTLEIQRTEQGDSAMYLCASSLAQVAGAPDTQYFGPGTRLTVL.

The CDR3, as DNA: TGTGCCAGCAGTGTCTTTGAGGGCCAGCCCCAGCATTTT. It specifies CASSVFEGQPQHF. This chain uses TRBV27 with TRBJ1-5; no clear D. Germline V CDR1 and CDR2: MNHEY, SMNVEV (reference sequence). The CDR3 loop spans 13 amino acids. V lost 5 bases and J lost 7, with 12 bases in between.

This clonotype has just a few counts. The CDR3 sequence is CASSQGVGLAGTTDTQYF. In DNA, the CDR3 is TGCGCCAGCAGCCAAGGCGTCGGACTAGCGGGGACCACAGATACGCAGTATTTT. The chain is built from TRBV4-3 and TRBJ2-3; 12 bases fit TRBD2. From germline, CDR1 is LGHNA and CDR2 YSLEER. V shed 1 base, J shed 2 bases, and the junction held 7 bases outside the gene matches. CDR3 size: 18 residues.

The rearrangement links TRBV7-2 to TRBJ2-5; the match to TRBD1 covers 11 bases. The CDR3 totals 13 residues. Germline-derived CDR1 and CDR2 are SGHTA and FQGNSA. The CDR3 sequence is CAEARDRGETQYF. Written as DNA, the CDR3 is TGTGCTGAGGCCCGGGACAGGGGGGAGACCCAGTACTTC. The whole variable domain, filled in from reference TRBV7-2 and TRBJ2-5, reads GAGVSQSPSNKVTEKGKDVELRCDPISGHTALYWYRQSLGQGLEFLIYFQGNSAPDKSGLPSDRFSAERTGGSVSTLTIQRTQQEDSAVYLCAEARDRGETQYFGPGTRLLVL.

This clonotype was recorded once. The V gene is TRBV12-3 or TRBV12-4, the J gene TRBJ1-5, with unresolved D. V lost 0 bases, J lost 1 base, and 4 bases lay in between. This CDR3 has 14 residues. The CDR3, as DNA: TGTGCCAGCAGTTTAGCCAGGAGCAATCAGCCCCAGCATTTT. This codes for CASSLARSNQPQHF.

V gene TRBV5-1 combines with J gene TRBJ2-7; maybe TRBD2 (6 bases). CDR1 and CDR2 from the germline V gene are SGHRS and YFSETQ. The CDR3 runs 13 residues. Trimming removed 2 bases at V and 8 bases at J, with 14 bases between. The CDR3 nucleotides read TGCGCCAGCAGCTTTAGGGACTCCTTGCAGCAGTACTTC. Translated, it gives CASSFRDSLQQYF.

The CDR3: CASSLELGPRGYTF. For the CDR3, the DNA is TGTGCCAGCAGCTTAGAACTGGGCCCGAGGGGCTACACCTTC. This chain uses TRBV7-2 with TRBJ1-2, with D hard to call. Germline V gene lookup returns CDR1 SGHTA and CDR2 FQGNSA. This CDR3 spans 14 amino acids. Trimming removed 1 base at V and 8 bases at J, with 14 bases between.

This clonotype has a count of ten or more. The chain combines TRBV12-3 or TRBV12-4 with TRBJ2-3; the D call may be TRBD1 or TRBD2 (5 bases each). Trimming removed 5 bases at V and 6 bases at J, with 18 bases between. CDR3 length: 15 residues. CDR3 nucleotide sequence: TGTGCCAGCAGTCCCTCCGGGACCAGCAGCGATACGCAGTATTTT. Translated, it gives CASSPSGTSSDTQYF.